These T cell receptor beta chains were read from a single sample in a study of T cell responses to AZD1222 COVID-19 vaccine. The repertoire was sequenced with immunoSEQ multiplex PCR; TCRdb's copy has only in-frame clones and lacks some. In the table there are about 56,000 clones, roughly 85% of which are singletons. This specimen was peripheral blood, taken on day 0 of AZD1222 vaccination. The receptor source for this set is an adult in good health. CDR3s include the opening cysteine and the closing phenylalanine or tryptophan. The D gene is left open where the match is weak. The size of a clone is reported for some rows only, either as once, few or many, or as a class for expanded clones.

TRBJ2-7 . TRBV29-1 . CSVDLGPYEQYF TGCAGCGTTGACCTGGGACCCTATGAGCAGTACTTC
TRBJ1-4 TRBD1 TRBV7-9 . CASSPYGTANEKLFF TGTGCCAGCAGCCCTTACGGGACAGCTAATGAAAAACTGTTTTTT
TRBJ2-3 TRBD1 TRBV18 few CASSRSDRGSTDTQYF TGTGCCAGCTCCCGTTCCGACAGGGGTTCCACAGATACGCAGTATTTT
TRBJ1-1 TRBD1 TRBV6-5 . CASSSLGGQTYTEAFF TGTGCCAGCAGTTCATTAGGGGGACAGACATACACTGAAGCTTTCTTT
TRBJ2-5 . TRBV5-1 . CASTDRRLGETQYF TGCGCCAGCACTGACAGGCGGTTAGGAGAGACCCAGTACTTC
TRBJ1-3 . TRBV19 . CASSYGGLGNTIYF TGTGCCAGTTCATACGGGGGACTTGGAAACACCATATATTTT
TRBJ1-4 . TRBV29-1 . CSALGEKLFF TGCAGCGCCCTCGGGGAAAAACTGTTTTTT
TRBJ1-2 . TRBV6-5 . CASSPSYLPNYGYTF TGTGCCAGCAGTCCCTCCTATCTCCCCAACTATGGCTACACCTTC
TRBJ1-6 . TRBV7-6 . CASSLEIAGGSSYNSPLHF TGTGCCAGCAGCTTAGAGATCGCGGGGGGGAGCTCCTATAATTCACCCCTCCACTTT
TRBJ1-3 . TRBV6-6 . CASTDYFGNTIYF TGTGCCAGCACCGATTACTTTGGAAACACCATATATTTT
TRBJ1-1 . TRBV18 . CASSPGVALEAFF TGTGCCAGCTCACCCGGGGTAGCTTTAGAAGCTTTCTTT
TRBJ2-7 . TRBV28 . CASSFSGMGYEQYF TGTGCCAGCAGTTTTTCTGGGATGGGCTACGAGCAGTACTTC
TRBJ1-1 . TRBV3-1/TRBV3-2 few CASSHGSRRGGRTEAFF TGTGCCAGCAGCCACGGGTCCCGCAGGGGTGGGAGGACTGAAGCTTTCTTT
TRBJ2-7 . TRBV10-2 . CASNFDGRSYEQYF TGCGCCAGCAACTTCGACGGCCGATCCTACGAGCAGTACTTC
TRBJ2-4 . TRBV30 once CAWNFGFWENIQYF TGTGCCTGGAACTTCGGATTTTGGGAAAACATTCAGTACTTC
TRBJ1-4 . TRBV5-6 few CASSFTGRNEKLFF TGTGCCAGCAGCTTTACAGGGCGAAACGAAAAACTGTTTTTT
TRBJ2-2 TRBD1 TRBV24-1 few CATSPPGTGTTGELFF TGTGCCACCAGTCCCCCCGGGACAGGGACGACCGGGGAGCTGTTTTTT
TRBJ2-6 . TRBV19 . CASTLRAGGRSGANVLTF TGTGCCAGTACCTTGAGGGCCGGCGGACGCTCTGGGGCCAACGTCCTGACTTTC
TRBJ2-7 . TRBV12-3/TRBV12-4 . CASRPGARYEQYF TGTGCCAGCAGACCAGGGGCGCGCTACGAGCAGTACTTC
TRBJ1-3 . TRBV5-4 . CASSPNYGVGSGNTIYF TGTGCCAGCAGCCCTAACTACGGGGTAGGATCTGGAAACACCATATATTTT
TRBJ2-3 TRBD2 TRBV5-4 . CASSSVGGGIGTQYF TGTGCCAGCAGCTCAGTGGGCGGGGGAATAGGTACGCAGTATTTT
TRBJ2-7 TRBD2 TRBV10-3 . CAISESERGASYEQYF TGTGCCATCAGTGAGTCGGAGCGGGGGGCCTCCTACGAGCAGTACTTC
TRBJ2-7 TRBD1 TRBV10-3 . CAIRRDRSSYEQYF TGTGCCATCCGCCGGGACAGGAGCTCCTACGAGCAGTACTTC
TRBJ1-2 TRBD1 TRBV18 . CASSPGTGVGTYGYTF TGTGCCAGCTCACCCGGGACAGGGGTCGGGACTTATGGCTACACCTTC
TRBJ2-2 . TRBV18 once CASSPPVTGVTGELFF TGTGCCAGCTCACCACCGGTGACAGGAGTAACCGGGGAGCTGTTTTTT
TRBJ2-3 TRBD2 TRBV19 once CASLGEGLGTQYF TGTGCCAGTTTGGGGGAGGGTCTTGGTACGCAGTATTTT
TRBJ1-1 TRBD1 TRBV6-2/TRBV6-3 . CASSYSPRTGGHNTEAFF TGTGCCAGCAGTTACTCGCCGAGGACAGGGGGGCATAACACTGAAGCTTTCTTT
TRBJ1-6 . TRBV5-1 . CARGSGGGQGSPLHF TGCGCCCGCGGATCTGGGGGGGGGCAAGGTTCACCCCTCCACTTT
TRBJ2-1 . TRBV6-5 medium-sized CASSETPKSDEQFF TGTGCCAGCAGCGAGACACCTAAGTCGGATGAGCAGTTCTTC
TRBJ1-5 . TRBV4-2 . CASSYSGGVNQPQHF TGTGCCAGCAGCTATTCGGGGGGCGTCAATCAGCCCCAGCATTTT
TRBJ2-2 . TRBV30 . CAWRGYYTGELFF TGTGCCTGGAGGGGCTACTACACCGGGGAGCTGTTTTTT
TRBJ1-2 . TRBV19 . CASSIAGYGYTF TGTGCCAGTAGTATTGCTGGCTATGGCTACACCTTC
TRBJ2-3 . TRBV4-2 few CASSQELGERYF TGTGCCAGCAGCCAAGAACTAGGAGAACGGTATTTT
TRBJ2-1 TRBD2 TRBV11-2 . CASSPAAPWTSGEDNEQFF TGTGCCAGCAGCCCCGCTGCCCCCTGGACTAGCGGGGAGGACAATGAGCAGTTCTTC
TRBJ1-2 . TRBV7-2 few CASSLDPSQGSYGYTF TGTGCCAGCAGCTTAGACCCCTCACAGGGCTCCTATGGCTACACCTTC
TRBJ1-2 . TRBV5-1 . CASSLDGKTDYGYTF TGCGCCAGCAGCTTGGACGGGAAGACTGACTATGGCTACACCTTC
TRBJ1-4 TRBD1 TRBV6-5 once CASNYRGDSHEKLFF TGTGCCAGCAACTACCGCGGGGACAGCCATGAAAAACTGTTTTTT
TRBJ2-2 TRBD1 TRBV27 . CASSSTGFNTGELFF TGTGCCAGCAGTTCGACAGGGTTTAACACCGGGGAGCTGTTTTTT
TRBJ2-7 . TRBV28 . CASSPRQSPYEQYF TGTGCCAGCAGTCCACGACAGAGCCCCTACGAGCAGTACTTC
TRBJ2-2 TRBD2 TRBV11-3 . CASSHRGGNTGELFF TGTGCCAGCAGCCATCGGGGGGGCAACACCGGGGAGCTGTTTTTT
TRBJ1-2 . TRBV21-1 . CASSPVTGGNGYTF TGTGCCAGCAGTCCCGTTACAGGGGGCAATGGCTACACCTTC
TRBJ2-2 TRBD2 TRBV15 . CATSRDAGGPGGELFF TGTGCCACCAGCAGAGATGCGGGGGGGCCCGGCGGGGAGCTGTTTTTT
TRBJ1-2 TRBD1 TRBV19 . CATRSDRGRGYTF TGTGCCACCCGATCCGACAGGGGCCGAGGCTACACCTTC
TRBJ1-1 . TRBV9 . CASSVVVGTEAFF TGTGCCAGCAGCGTAGTCGTGGGCACTGAAGCTTTCTTT
TRBJ2-2 . TRBV11-2 few CASSVRVDGELFF TGTGCCAGCAGCGTTCGGGTCGACGGGGAGCTGTTTTTT
TRBJ1-4 . TRBV5-6 . CASSFAGSGGEKLFF TGTGCCAGCAGCTTTGCCGGGTCCGGGGGTGAAAAACTGTTTTTT
TRBJ1-2 . TRBV3-1/TRBV3-2 once CASSQEGAHGYTF TGTGCCAGCAGCCAAGAGGGGGCCCATGGCTACACCTTC
TRBJ1-2 . TRBV6-1 . CASSDGVGLANYGYTF TGTGCCAGCAGTGACGGTGTCGGACTGGCCAACTATGGCTACACCTTC
TRBJ2-7 . TRBV6-5 . CASSYGQLAAYEQYF TGTGCCAGCAGTTACGGGCAGCTTGCCGCCTACGAGCAGTACTTC
TRBJ2-5 . TRBV6-5 . CASSRQETQYF TGTGCCAGCAGTCGTCAAGAGACCCAGTACTTC
TRBJ1-2 . TRBV6-5 . CASRRTNYGYTF TGTGCCAGCCGGCGGACGAACTATGGCTACACCTTC